The rows below give T cell receptor beta chains drawn from one sample of a study of early T cells in non-severe SARS-CoV-2 infection. TCRdb ran MiXCR on the 5' RACE reads and lists one entry per CDR3 protein. The data hold more than 65,000 distinct CDR3 sequences, with 4% to 6% observed a single time. The sequences come from whole blood, collected at baseline. The receptor source for this set is an adult who was a healthcare worker with PCR-confirmed SARS-CoV-2 infection or an uninfected control (not recorded which). The donor label of this sample is uncertain. The CDR3 runs from the conserved cysteine through the conserved F or W. D genes are given only for firm matches. Size tells how often a clone was seen (once, few, many) or the class of an expanded clone, and some rows leave it out.

many	TRBV20-1	TRBJ1-1	TRBD1	15	CSARAGTGGDTEAFF	TGCAGTGCTAGAGCCGGGACAGGAGGGGACACTGAAGCTTTCTTT
many	TRBV12-3/TRBV12-4	TRBJ1-4	-	15	CASSSSGRVGEKLFF	TGTGCCAGCAGTTCCTCAGGCCGAGTCGGTGAAAAACTGTTTTTT
many	TRBV9	TRBJ2-4	TRBD1	15	CASSVGPQGADIQYF	TGTGCCAGCAGCGTAGGCCCTCAGGGGGCAGACATTCAGTACTTC
few	TRBV5-6	TRBJ2-5	TRBD1	14	CASSGGQIQETQYF	TGTGCCAGCAGCGGGGGACAGATCCAAGAGACCCAGTACTTC
-	TRBV3-1	TRBJ2-1	TRBD2	15	CASSRGLAGGNEQFF	TGTGCCAGCAGCCGAGGACTAGCGGGGGGAAATGAGCAGTTCTTC
many	TRBV6-1	TRBJ1-4	TRBD1	15	CASSEGAGGNEKLFF	TGTGCCAGCAGTGAAGGAGCAGGGGGCAATGAAAAACTGTTTTTT
-	TRBV3-1	TRBJ1-2	-	15	CASSHRSGGMNGYTF	TGTGCCAGCAGCCACCGATCTGGAGGGATGAATGGCTACACCTTC
many	TRBV7-9	TRBJ2-7	TRBD1	14	CASSLGQGTYEQYF	TGTGCCAGCAGCTTAGGACAGGGGACCTACGAGCAGTACTTC
many	TRBV11-2	TRBJ2-1	TRBD2	17	CASSLDGLATSYNEQFF	TGTGCCAGCAGCTTAGACGGACTAGCTACCTCCTACAATGAGCAGTTCTTC
many	TRBV12-3/TRBV12-4	TRBJ1-1	TRBD1	12	CASSHRQGRAFF	TGTGCCAGCAGTCACAGACAGGGTCGGGCTTTCTTT
many	TRBV7-3	TRBJ2-1	TRBD2	15	CASSYSGGYQFLQFF	TGTGCCAGCAGCTATAGCGGGGGGTATCAATTTCTGCAGTTCTTC
-	TRBV19	TRBJ1-2	TRBD1	17	CASSMQPGGPLNYGYTF	TGTGCCAGTAGTATGCAGCCAGGGGGCCCGCTTAACTATGGCTACACCTTC
many	TRBV6-2/TRBV6-3	TRBJ2-7	-	15	CASSYPISNSYEQYF	TGTGCCAGCAGTTACCCCATTAGTAACTCCTACGAGCAGTACTTC
many	TRBV20-1	TRBJ1-2	TRBD1	13	CSATDRGGYGYTF	TGCAGTGCCACGGACAGGGGAGGCTATGGCTACACCTTC
many	TRBV29-1	TRBJ1-2	TRBD1	15	CSVGGTGGAGYGYTF	TGCAGCGTTGGCGGGACAGGGGGCGCTGGCTATGGCTACACCTTC
many	TRBV10-3	TRBJ1-6	-	14	CAISGTTSGSPLHF	TGTGCCATCAGTGGGACAACATCGGGATCACCCCTCCACTTT
many	TRBV7-2	TRBJ2-5	TRBD2	18	CASSTPGTSGGAGETQYF	TGTGCCAGCAGCACACCTGGGACTAGCGGGGGGGCAGGAGAGACCCAGTACTTC
few	TRBV7-2	TRBJ2-5	-	15	CASRDYSGNQETQYF	TGTGCCAGCAGAGACTATAGCGGCAATCAAGAGACCCAGTACTTC
many	TRBV7-3	TRBJ1-1	-	13	CASSLEGNTEAFF	TGTGCCAGCAGCTTAGAGGGGAACACTGAAGCTTTCTTT
many	TRBV7-8	TRBJ1-1	-	14	CASSLRAGNTEAFF	TGTGCCAGCAGCTTAAGAGCAGGGAACACTGAAGCTTTCTTT
-	TRBV28	TRBJ2-2	-	14	CASSFTRDTGELFF	TGTGCCAGCAGTTTTACCAGGGACACCGGGGAGCTGTTTTTT
few	TRBV7-9	TRBJ1-6	TRBD1	15	CASSLGDSLNSPLHF	TGTGCCAGCAGCTTAGGGGACAGCCTTAATTCACCCCTCCACTTT
-	TRBV4-3	TRBJ1-1	-	17	CASSQDPPEGLNTEAFF	TGCGCCAGCAGCCAAGATCCCCCTGAGGGGTTGAACACTGAAGCTTTCTTT
many	TRBV11-3	TRBJ1-1	-	13	CASSPDGIAEAFF	TGTGCCAGCAGCCCCGATGGGATCGCTGAAGCTTTCTTT
-	TRBV4-2	TRBJ2-2	-	13	CASSQVGSGELFF	TGTGCCAGCAGCCAAGTGGGGTCCGGGGAGCTGTTTTTT
many	TRBV5-6	TRBJ1-1	-	15	CASSLVAVTNTEAFF	TGTGCCAGCAGCTTGGTGGCAGTGACGAACACTGAAGCTTTCTTT
few	TRBV2	TRBJ2-1	TRBD1	13	CASSGTGRNEQFF	TGTGCCAGCAGTGGGACAGGAAGGAATGAGCAGTTCTTC
-	TRBV3-1	TRBJ2-3	-	13	CASSVGRWDTQYF	TGTGCCAGCAGCGTGGGGCGCTGGGATACGCAGTATTTT
many	TRBV20-1	TRBJ2-3	-	15	CSAKVTARGTDTQYF	TGCAGTGCTAAAGTGACAGCGAGGGGCACAGATACGCAGTATTTT
-	TRBV5-1	TRBJ2-1	-	15	CASSLYRETYNEQFF	TGCGCCAGCAGCTTGTACCGAGAGACCTACAATGAGCAGTTCTTC
few	TRBV11-2	TRBJ1-1	TRBD1	14	CASSADRAGPEAFF	TGTGCCAGCAGCGCAGACAGGGCCGGGCCTGAAGCTTTCTTT
-	TRBV7-9	TRBJ2-1	TRBD1	12	CASSSTTGWQFF	TGTGCCAGCAGCTCAACGACAGGGTGGCAGTTCTTC
few	TRBV19	TRBJ1-1	-	14	CASNRRTKNTEAFF	TGTGCCAGTAACCGACGGACCAAGAACACTGAAGCTTTCTTT
few	TRBV18	TRBJ1-1	-	14	CASSPGGGHTEAFF	TGTGCCAGCTCACCAGGAGGGGGTCACACTGAAGCTTTCTTT
-	TRBV12-3/TRBV12-4	TRBJ1-5	-	13	CASSLSGLQPQHF	TGTGCCAGCAGTTTATCTGGGTTACAGCCCCAGCATTTT
many	TRBV12-3/TRBV12-4	TRBJ1-6	-	14	CASSSGRNNSPLHF	TGTGCCAGCAGTTCGGGACGGAATAATTCACCCCTCCACTTT
many	TRBV6-6	TRBJ2-7	-	12	CASGQSSYEQYF	TGTGCCAGCGGACAGAGCTCCTACGAGCAGTACTTC
few	TRBV15	TRBJ2-3	TRBD1	17	CATSRDLRQGRTDTQYF	TGTGCCACCAGCAGAGATCTCCGACAGGGGCGCACAGATACGCAGTATTTT
-	TRBV28	TRBJ2-5	-	15	CASSFYPVNQETQYF	TGTGCCAGCAGTTTTTATCCCGTAAACCAAGAGACCCAGTACTTC
many	TRBV6-5	TRBJ2-3	-	18	CASSYSGEVSSSTDTQYF	TGTGCCAGCAGTTACTCAGGGGAAGTTTCGTCTAGCACAGATACGCAGTATTTT
few	TRBV20-1	TRBJ2-1	-	15	CSAASPRDRYNEQFF	TGCAGTGCCGCGTCCCCCAGGGATCGTTACAATGAGCAGTTCTTC
-	TRBV18	TRBJ1-1	-	13	CASSETGNTEAFF	TGTGCCAGCTCAGAAACAGGGAACACTGAAGCTTTCTTT
-	TRBV19	TRBJ1-4	-	16	CASSINRVTTNEKLFF	TGTGCCAGTAGTATAAACAGAGTTACAACTAATGAAAAACTGTTTTTT
-	TRBV6-5	TRBJ2-5	-	15	CASSYSKPLRETQYF	TGTGCCAGCAGTTACTCGAAACCACTAAGAGAGACCCAGTACTTC
many	TRBV6-1	TRBJ2-3	TRBD2	15	CASSLWAGVTDTQYF	TGTGCCAGCAGCCTTTGGGCGGGGGTAACAGATACGCAGTATTTT
few	TRBV28	TRBJ1-5	TRBD1	15	CASTRDRDFNQPQHF	TGTGCCAGCACCCGGGACAGGGATTTCAATCAGCCCCAGCATTTT
-	TRBV9	TRBJ2-3	TRBD2	16	CASSFASLAGSQPQYF	TGTGCCAGCAGCTTCGCCTCCTTAGCGGGGAGCCAACCGCAGTATTTT
many	TRBV24-1	TRBJ2-1	-	14	CATSDLDLSMRQFF	TGTGCCACCAGTGATCTGGACCTGTCAATGAGGCAGTTCTTC
-	TRBV7-3	TRBJ1-2	-	13	CASSLDPDRGYTF	TGTGCCAGCAGCTTGGACCCAGATCGGGGCTACACCTTC